This T cell receptor (beta chain) appears in the sequencing data of a study of cytomegalovirus exposure and HLA in healthy donors. Findings and caveats of the study: The study put roughly 160 TCR beta chains on its list as cytomegalovirus-associated.

From the roughly 110-subject validation cohort, which was separate from the roughly 670-subject first cohort, the donors were drawn. Of note for this clone: Its antigen is unknown.

The repertoire was sequenced with immunoSEQ multiplex PCR; TCRdb's copy has only in-frame clones and lacks some. The sample has over 200,000 clones, just over 85% seen once; the top ten hold about 2.7%. The sample was PBMCs. The receptor comes from a woman aged 18 to 35 in good health and CMV-seronegative.

The CDR3 loop reads CASSFLGLAGYNEQFF. In DNA form, the CDR3 reads TGTGCCAGCAGCTTCCTCGGACTAGCGGGGTACAATGAGCAGTTCTTC. The genes are TRBV5-6 and TRBJ2-1, with 12 bases lining up with TRBD2. The CDR3 spans 16 residues. CDR1 and CDR2 (germline): SGHDT, YYEEEE. The V gene end was trimmed by 2 bases and the J gene end by 4 bases; junction bases not matched to a gene: 4.